This T cell receptor beta chain was recorded in a study of Graves' ophthalmopathy and Graves' hyperthyroidism (dated by TCRdb to about 2018). About the full investigation: Peripheral blood was collected before any treatment was given, at the time of initial diagnosis. Following sampling, methimazole starting at 30 mg daily was administered to hyperthyroidism patients, and high-dose intravenous methylprednisolone was administered to ophthalmopathy patients. In total, 135 blood samples were TCR-sequenced: approximately 42 ophthalmopathy, 80 or so hyperthyroidism and about 17 hyperthyroidism-to-ophthalmopathy patients. T-cell repertoires of thyroid tissue and blood were compared in 5 or 6 hyperthyroidism patients. The study used TCR beta repertoire signatures to distinguish Graves' ophthalmopathy from Graves' hyperthyroidism and to predict progression to ophthalmopathy. The independent validation cohort included around 19 hyperthyroidism patients plus 17 patients who later progressed from hyperthyroidism to ophthalmopathy. The 100 discovery patients were randomly split 7:3 into training and test sets. To explore V-J signatures that distinguish ophthalmopathy from hyperthyroidism, a discovery set of 100 patients was enrolled, made up of approximately 45 with ophthalmopathy and some 58 with stable hyperthyroidism. General study outcomes and caveats: In validation, the model predicted ophthalmopathy progression with about 71% sensitivity and approximately 75% specificity; some 13 predicted patients were CT-confirmed with GO in a median of around 6 months. The 13-signature model separated ophthalmopathy from stable hyperthyroidism with 85% to 90% sensitivity and about 84% specificity in cross-validation, and 80%/75% in the test set. No statistical method was used to set the sample size in advance, and the investigators knew which group each participant was assigned to. Most expanded thyroid clonotypes with frequency above 0.001 were also detected in blood, suggesting blood repertoires may reflect the thyroid immune response.

This clonotype has a count of ten or more. No antigen is known for it. No per-base quality is available; no much larger clone lies one base away. For repertoire sequencing, TCR beta CDR3 regions were amplified from RNA transcripts. The first round of RT-PCR was done with HTBI primers and the Qiagen OneStep RT-PCR kit, and was followed by a second round of multiplex PCR, then size selection and purification. Sequencing of the libraries was carried out on an Illumina HiSeq2000 in paired-end mode with 100 bp reads. Processing in the source paper ran as follows. SOAPnuke was used to process the reads, removing any read that contained adapters or uncalled bases, had a mean Phred below 15, or lacked an exact match to the constant primer or identifier. COPE v1.2.5 was used to merge the high-quality paired reads. Clonotypes were defined as unique nucleotide sequences and were aligned to IMGT TRB V, D and J references using MiTCR v1.1. Analysis was restricted to V-J combinations with a frequency above 0.0001, which covered about 99% of repertoires. A TCR clonal expansion and chaos score per V-J combination was defined as the ratio of F50 clonal expansion to chaos observed in the TCRdist matrix. Features were reduced by Welch's t-statistics and random forest to 10 to 15 V-J combinations, which fed a naive Bayes classifier. The Morisita-Horn index was used to measure how similar the thyroid and blood repertoires were. TCRdb reanalyzed the raw reads on its own, using fastp at Q25 for trimming and MiXCR for clone calling, and kept in-frame beta chains. Records with the same CDR3 protein are collapsed into one entry carrying the most frequent genes and DNA. These V and J calls derive from TCRdb rather than the authors' analysis. The sample table contains roughly 400,000 distinct CDR3 sequences; only one count was recorded for roughly 15% of them. The biggest ten clones account for roughly 7% of the sample.

A patient counted as having stable hyperthyroidism if there was no progression to ophthalmopathy within 18 months of follow-up. Hyperthyroidism patients were newly diagnosed, with disease duration under 2 months, and aged 18 to 65 years. Patients with other autoimmune diseases, uncontrolled infections, pregnancy or lactation were excluded from the study. Clinical symptoms, serum thyroxine, TRAb, thyroid ultrasound and orbital computed tomography formed the basis of the diagnosis. PBMCs were isolated from about 10 ml of fresh peripheral blood by Ficoll-Paque density gradient centrifugation. Total RNA was extracted using Trizol reagent, and RNA quality was checked on an Agilent 2100 Bioanalyzer. This receptor was taken from a woman younger than 30 with stable Graves' hyperthyroidism. Donor details come from another sample of the same person, matched by shared clones. The sample consisted of peripheral blood.

The CDR3 amino acid sequence is: CSARAVAGAQETQYF. The DNA sequence follows: TGCAGTGCTAGAGCGGTGGCGGGGGCTCAAGAGACCCAGTACTTC. Recombination linked TRBV20-1 to TRBJ2-5, with a tentative D gene TRBD2 over 7 matching bases. CDR1 and CDR2 are read off the germline V gene (reference sequence) as DFQATT and SNEGSKA. The CDR3, cysteine through phenylalanine, is 15 amino acids long. The CDR3 DNA has 45 bases and is translated from base 1. V loses 1 base of germline sequence and J loses 2 bases, and the interval between the two ends is 14 bases.